Sequencing of this T cell receptor beta chain was carried out in a study of cytotoxic CD8 clonotypes in ibrutinib-treated CLL. Overall study context: Once treatment had gone on for a median of roughly eleven months, range 6 to 36, response samples were drawn.

General study points: Baseline clonality exceeded age-matched healthy donors and tracked circulating CD8+ T-cell counts. Clonality was elevated at ibrutinib response and had returned toward baseline at progression.

The V and J ends lost 3 bases and 8 bases respectively, with 16 bases between them. The germline CDR1 and CDR2 sequences are GTSNPN and SVGIG (reference sequence). The CDR3 is 13 amino acids. Concerning this clone: Antigen specificity is unknown.

Clones were read by immunoSEQ multiplex PCR, and TCRdb kept only the in-frame ones, dropping some. The sample lists about 200,000 clones; about 75% were seen once. The rearrangement links TRBV30 to TRBJ1-2; D gene ambiguous. The TCR was taken from a human donor with chronic lymphocytic leukemia. Sequenced here: PBMCs, sampled after 12 months of ibrutinib treatment. As DNA, the CDR3 is TGTGCCTGGAGCGCCTCGAACCCCCTGGGCTACACCTTC. This sequence encodes CAWSASNPLGYTF.